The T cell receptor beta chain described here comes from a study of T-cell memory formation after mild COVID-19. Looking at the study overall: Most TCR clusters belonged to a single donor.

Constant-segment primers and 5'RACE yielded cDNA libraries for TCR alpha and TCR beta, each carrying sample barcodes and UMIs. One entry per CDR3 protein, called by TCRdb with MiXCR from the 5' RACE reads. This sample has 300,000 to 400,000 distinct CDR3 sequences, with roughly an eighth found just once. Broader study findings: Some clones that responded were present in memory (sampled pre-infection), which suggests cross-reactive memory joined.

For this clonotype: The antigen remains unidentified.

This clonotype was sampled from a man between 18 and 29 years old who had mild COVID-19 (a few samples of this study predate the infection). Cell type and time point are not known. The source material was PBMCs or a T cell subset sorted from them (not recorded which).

Here the CDR3 DNA reads TGTGCCAGCAGGCAACAGGGGTATGGCTACACCTTC. Amino acid sequence: CASRQQGYGYTF. The chain has TRBV28 and TRBJ1-2; TRBD1 agrees at 7 bases. The CDR3 is 12 residues long. V shed 6 bases and J 5 bases; nucleotides not matched to a gene: 3. Germline V gene sequence: CDR1 MDHEN, CDR2 SYDVKM.